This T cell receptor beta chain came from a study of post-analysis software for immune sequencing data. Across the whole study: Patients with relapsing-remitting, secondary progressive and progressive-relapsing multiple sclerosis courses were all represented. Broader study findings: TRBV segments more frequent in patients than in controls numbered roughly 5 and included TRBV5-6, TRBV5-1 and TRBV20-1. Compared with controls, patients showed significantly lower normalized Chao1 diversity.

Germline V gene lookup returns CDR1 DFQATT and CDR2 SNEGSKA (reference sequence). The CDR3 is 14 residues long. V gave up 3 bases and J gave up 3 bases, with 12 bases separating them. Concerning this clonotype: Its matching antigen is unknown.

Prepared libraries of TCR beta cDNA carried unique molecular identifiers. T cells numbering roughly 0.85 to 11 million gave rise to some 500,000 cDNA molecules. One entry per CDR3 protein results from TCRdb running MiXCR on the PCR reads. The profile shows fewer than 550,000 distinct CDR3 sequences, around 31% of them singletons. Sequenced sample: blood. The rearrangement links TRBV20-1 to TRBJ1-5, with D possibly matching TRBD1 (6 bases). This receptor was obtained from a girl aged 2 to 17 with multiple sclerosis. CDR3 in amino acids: CSASRQEPNQPQHF. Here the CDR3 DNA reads TGCAGTGCTAGTAGACAGGAGCCCAATCAGCCCCAGCATTTT.